This T cell receptor beta chain was documented in a study of blood T cell repertoires in COVID-19. Study as a whole: The analysed material was cDNA or gDNA that came from T cells, B-cell-depleted T cells, or PBMCs.

The method was immunoSEQ multiplex PCR; TCRdb's version includes in-frame clones alone and lacks a portion of them. This table holds some 200,000 clones, about 86% found once. CDR1 and CDR2 from the germline V gene are GTSNPN and SVGIG (reference sequence). The V gene lost 5 bases and the J gene lost 3 bases, with 14 bases spanning the gap. The CDR3 runs to 13 residues. The sequence came from a woman in her thirties who had recovered from COVID-19. The chain is built from TRBV30 and TRBJ2-7; tentatively, D is TRBD2 (7 bases). Sequenced material: peripheral blood. The CDR3, as DNA: TGTGCCTGGGAAGTGGGAGGGGGCTACGAGCAGTACTTC. It is translated as CAWEVGGGYEQYF.